Listed here are 9 T cell receptor beta chains from one sample, sequenced in a study of T cells after somatic rescue of genetic block. This table comes from immunoSEQ multiplex PCR, and its TCRdb copy is limited to in-frame clones, with some not included. Of 14,000 to 15,000 clones in the sample, approximately 75% were seen once. Sequenced sample: peripheral blood mononuclear cells (PBMCs). The receptors shown here come from a boy between 10 and 17 years old.

The chain joins TRBV7-3 to TRBJ2-1; possibly TRBD2 for D (6 bases). The germline CDR1 and CDR2 sequences are SGHTA and FQGTGA. V shed 2 bases and J shed 0 bases, with 8 bases lying between them. This CDR3 region has 15 residues. CDR3 residues: CASSLFGSSYNEQFF. The DNA for the CDR3 is TGTGCCAGCAGCTTATTCGGGAGCTCCTACAATGAGCAGTTCTTC.

The V and J genes are TRBV19 and TRBJ2-1; 7 nucleotides align to TRBD1. Germline CDR1 is LNHDA and CDR2 is SQIVND (reference sequence). J was trimmed by 4 bases and V by 4 bases; bases with no gene match: 19. The CDR3 length is 19 residues. This chain's CDR3 is CASSNPQSLGQPLYNEQFF. The CDR3 coding sequence is TGTGCCAGTAGTAATCCCCAATCCCTGGGACAGCCCTTGTACAATGAGCAGTTCTTC.

There are a few counts of this clone. CDR3 sequence reads: CASSSWRQVLWADTQYF. CDR3 nucleotide sequence: TGTGCCAGCAGCTCCTGGAGGCAAGTGCTTTGGGCGGATACGCAGTATTTT. V usage is TRBV5-4 and J usage is TRBJ2-3; a weak D match, TRBD2 (5 bases). This CDR3 has 17 amino acids. Germline-derived CDR1 and CDR2 are SGHNT and YYREEE (reference sequence). V lost 3 bases and J lost 6, with 23 bases in between.

The chain carries TRBV27 and TRBJ2-3; D uncertain. There are 14 residues in the CDR3. V was cut by 2 bases and J by 0 bases, with 6 bases left in between. CDR1 is MNHEY and CDR2 is SMNVEV in the germline V gene (reference sequence). As DNA, the CDR3 is TGTGCCAGCAGTTTAGCGGTGAGCACAGATACGCAGTATTTT. This sequence encodes CASSLAVSTDTQYF.

J is TRBJ1-3 and V is TRBV28, with no clear D. The length of the CDR3 is 12 residues. V was cut by 5 bases and J by 9 bases, with 11 bases left in between. CDR1 and CDR2 (germline): MDHEN, SYDVKM. CDR3 in amino acids: CASSPPVGTIYF. CDR3 bases: TGTGCCAGCAGTCCCCCGGTCGGCACCATATATTTT.

V and J are TRBV15 and TRBJ2-6; 8 positions agree with TRBD1. The V segment lost 2 bases and the J segment 18 bases; nucleotides outside the gene matches: 9. Germline CDR1 reads LNHNV; CDR2 reads YYDKDF (reference sequence). This CDR3 region has 13 residues. The CDR3 spells CATSRMDRAPWTF. CDR3 DNA sequence: TGTGCCACCAGCAGAATGGACAGGGCCCCCTGGACTTTC.

The J gene is TRBJ2-5, the V gene TRBV28; 8 bases are shared with TRBD1. The J call may be incorrect, as the DNA end agrees better with TRBJ2-7. CDR3 length equals 15 residues. Germline values: CDR1 MDHEN, CDR2 SYDVKM. The CDR3 coding sequence is TGTGCCAGCAGCTCCCCGGACAGGGCGGCCTACGAGCAGTACTTC. It codes for CASSSPDRAAYEQYF.

This chain joins TRBV9 and TRBJ2-1; 7 bases are a match to TRBD2. V was clipped by 3 bases and J by 8 bases; unmatched bases: 11. The CDR3 has 15 amino acids. CDR1 is SGDLS, CDR2 YYNGEE, per germline. The CDR3 nucleotides read TGTGCCAGCAGCGCCTCTAGCGGCCCCAGGGATGAGCAGTTCTTC. This translates into CASSASSGPRDEQFF.

The chain recombines TRBV18 with TRBJ1-2; weak D call: TRBD1 (6 bases). Germline loops: CDR1 KGHSH, CDR2 LQKENI. The CDR3 runs to 17 residues. V was pared by 1 base and J by 6 bases, with 21 bases between. As DNA, the CDR3 is TGTGCCAGCTCACCACAGCCAGATCCCTACAGGGTTAATGGCTACACCTTC. Amino acids: CASSPQPDPYRVNGYTF.